These 11 T cell receptor beta chains came from one sample sequenced in a study of T-cell reconstitution after alpha-beta-depleted transplantation in children. Unique molecular identifiers were used to barcode this TCRbeta library. A single record per CDR3 protein comes from TCRdb applying MiXCR to the PCR reads. The sample has about 610,000 distinct CDR3 sequences, under 12% seen once. The source material was PBMCs from the stem cell graft donor, sampled from the stem cell graft. These receptor sequences come from a human donor who donated a stem cell graft to a child with acute myeloid leukemia.

The CDR3 loop reads CSARVPRGAVGYTF. The DNA for the CDR3 is TGCAGTGCTAGAGTACCCCGGGGGGCGGTAGGCTACACCTTC. The V call is TRBV20-1, the J call TRBJ1-2; a possible D gene is TRBD1 (6 bases). Trimming left V 1 base short and J 8 bases short, with 17 bases between. This CDR3 has 14 residues. Germline CDR1 is DFQATT and CDR2 is SNEGSKA (reference sequence).

This clonotype was seen a handful of times. The gene calls are TRBV28 and TRBJ2-7; TRBD2 matches at 7 bases. The ends lost 2 bases at V and 3 bases at J; junction bases unmatched: 7. Germline assignment: CDR1 MDHEN and CDR2 SYDVKM. The CDR3 runs 15 residues. CDR3 protein: CASSLVGTTNYEQYF. The CDR3 DNA is TGTGCCAGCAGTTTAGTTGGGACTACCAACTACGAGCAGTACTTC.

In this sample, this clonotype turned up many times. This chain connects TRBV12-3 or TRBV12-4 to TRBJ1-5, with D possibly TRBD1 on 5 matching bases. The CDR3 extends over 15 amino acids. The V gene lost 6 bases and the J gene lost 1 base, with 13 bases spanning the gap. The DNA of the CDR3 is TGTGCCAGCAGAACCGGGACGGGGAGCAATCAGCCCCAGCATTTT. It specifies CASRTGTGSNQPQHF.

As concerns this clonotype: The missing conserved phenylalanine or tryptophan at the end of this CDR3 makes a read error likely. This sequence joins TRBV27 and TRBJ2-7; no definite D call. The CDR3 extends over 14 amino acids. Looked up from germline, CDR1 is MNHEY and CDR2 is SMNVEV (reference sequence). Between the trimmed V and J ends, which lost 2 bases and 2 bases, there was a span of 10 bases. In DNA form, the CDR3 reads TGTGCCAGCAGTTTAACGAGGCGGCCCTACGAGCAGTACTAC. Its translation is CASSLTRRPYEQYY.

The sample holds many counts of this clonotype. J is TRBJ1-1 and V is TRBV6-5, with D perhaps matching TRBD1 (5 bases). This CDR3 comprises 13 residues. Germline CDR1 reads MNHEY; CDR2 reads SVGAGI. The V and J ends lost 2 bases and 4 bases respectively, with 8 bases between them. The CDR3, as DNA: TGTGCCAGCAGTTACGGGAGGGGCACTGAAGCTTTCTTT. Its translation: CASSYGRGTEAFF.

The V and J genes are TRBV30 and TRBJ1-3; 9 nucleotides match TRBD1. CDR3 size: 16 residues. The germline V gene encodes CDR1 GTSNPN and CDR2 SVGIG (reference sequence). V lost 2 bases to trimming and J lost 0 bases; unmatched junction nucleotides: 5. CDR3 sequence (DNA): TGTGCCTGGAGTACGACAGGGGGGAACTCTGGAAACACCATATATTTT. Translating it yields CAWSTTGGNSGNTIYF.

This clonotype was seen only a few times. The chain joins TRBV7-2 to TRBJ2-3; 12 bases line up with TRBD2. The junction had 10 bases not matched to a gene; V was cut back by 2 bases and J by 4 bases. The CDR3 sequence is 18 residues long. Germline values: CDR1 SGHTA, CDR2 FQGNSA. This chain's CDR3 is CASSLRSPLAGGADTQYF. The CDR3 DNA reads as TGTGCCAGCAGCTTAAGGAGTCCGCTAGCGGGAGGGGCAGATACGCAGTATTTT.

This clonotype has at least ten counts. V usage is TRBV12-3 or TRBV12-4 and J usage is TRBJ2-5, with D hard to call. Trimming cost V 4 bases and J 1 base, with 7 bases left between them. The CDR3 extends over 13 amino acids. The CDR3: CASSSGSQETQYF. The CDR3 bases are TGTGCCAGCAGTTCCGGTAGCCAAGAGACCCAGTACTTC.

The sample holds many counts of this clonotype. This chain joins TRBV5-1 and TRBJ2-1; D is unclear. Trimming left V 4 bases short and J 9 bases short, with 14 bases between. The CDR3 is 13 amino acids. CDR1 is SGHRS and CDR2 is YFSETQ in the germline V gene. The CDR3 reads CASSTEGVGEQFF. The CDR3 nucleotides are TGCGCCAGCAGCACCGAAGGAGTCGGTGAGCAGTTCTTC.

This clonotype was detected ten times or more. One junction end does not reproduce the germline sequence, and a read error may be involved. The V call is TRBV7-2, the J call TRBJ2-7; D remains ambiguous. CDR1 and CDR2 (germline): SGHTA, FQGNSA. The CDR3 contains 11 residues. The CDR3 nucleotides are TGCGCCAGCAGCTTTAACTACGAGCAGTACTTC. It is translated as CASSFNYEQYF.

This chain joins TRBV28 and TRBJ2-7; perhaps TRBD2 as D (5 bases). The CDR3 has 15 amino acids. V lost 4 bases and J 0 bases, leaving 13 bases between the germline ends. Looked up from germline, CDR1 is MDHEN and CDR2 is SYDVKM. This CDR3 is CASSSGVPSSYEQYF. In DNA form, the CDR3 reads TGTGCCAGCAGTTCCGGGGTTCCAAGCTCCTACGAGCAGTACTTC.